The source of this T cell receptor (beta chain) is a study of shared clonotypes between healthy human individuals. CD45RO-negative, CCR7-selected cells formed the naive CD8 fraction, which excluded terminally differentiated effector memory CD45RA+ cells. For sorted subsets, 150 to 200 ng DNA per replicate equaled about 30,000 T cell genomes. Method: immunoSEQ multiplex PCR; TCRdb's copy keeps in-frame clones and lacks some. Of about 800,000 clones in the sample, around 96% were seen once. The clonotype originates from a man aged 25 to 45 in good health. What was sequenced was naive CD8+ T cells sorted from blood.

Here the CDR3 DNA reads TGTGCCAGCAGCACCGGGCTAGCGGGAGGGTACGAGCAGTACTTC. Protein product: CASSTGLAGGYEQYF. The chain links TRBV7-8 to TRBJ2-7, with 12 bases lining up with TRBD2. The trim removed 5 bases at V and 4 bases at J, leaving 6 bases unmatched. Germline V CDR1 and CDR2: SGHVS, FQNEAQ. The CDR3 is 15 residues long. Filled out from reference TRBV7-8 and TRBJ2-7, the complete variable domain reads GAGVSQSPRYKVAKRGQDVALRCDPISGHVSLFWYQQALGQGPEFLTYFQNEAQLDKSGLPSDRFFAERPEGSVSTLKIQRTQQEDSAVYLCASSTGLAGGYEQYFGPGTRLTVT.